The clone carrying this T cell receptor (beta chain) was seen repeatedly, ten times or more. The antigen is undetermined. This record belongs to a study of T cell repertoires in cytomegalovirus infection. Each CDR3 protein gets one entry after TCRdb re-called the reads with MiXCR. The profile shows roughly 920,000 distinct CDR3 sequences, 31% of them singletons. This CDR3 has 12 residues. The germline V and J ends were trimmed by 9 bases and 4 bases, with 12 bases remaining between them. Germline CDR1 SEHNR, CDR2 FQNEAQ (reference sequence). The TCR was taken from a human donor in good health (CMV status not recorded). Some clones in this sample may be carry-over from other donors' samples. The specimen was cultured CD8+ T cells from PBMCs, collected from culture after CMV antigen stimulation. The V and J genes are TRBV7-9 and TRBJ1-1; possibly TRBD1 for D (5 bases). The CDR3 DNA sequence: TGTGCCAGTGGGGTGGGGGGCACTGAAGCTTTCTTT. It encodes CASGVGGTEAFF. Full variable domain (remainder filled in from reference TRBV7-9 and TRBJ1-1): DTGVSQNPRHKITKRGQNVTFRCDPISEHNRLYWYRQTLGQGPEFLTYFQNEAQLEKSRLLSDRFSAERPKGSFSTLEIQRTEQGDSAMYLCASGVGGTEAFFGQGTRLTVV.